This T cell receptor beta chain derives from a study of blood T cell repertoires in COVID-19. Germline-derived CDR1 and CDR2 are KGHSH and LQKENI. CDR3 length: 14 residues. V shed 3 bases and J shed 0 bases, with 9 bases lying between them. Profiling relied on immunoSEQ multiplex PCR, and the TCRdb table lists in-frame clones only, not all of them. The table records roughly 160,000 clones, 83% of them present only once. The sequencing sample was made of peripheral blood. The sequence came from a woman at least 80 years old with acute or convalescent COVID-19. The J gene is TRBJ2-7, the V gene TRBV18; a possible D gene is TRBD2 (6 bases). The CDR3 loop reads CASSPSGSSYEQYF. The CDR3, as DNA: TGTGCCAGCTCACCCTCCGGGAGCTCCTACGAGCAGTACTTC.